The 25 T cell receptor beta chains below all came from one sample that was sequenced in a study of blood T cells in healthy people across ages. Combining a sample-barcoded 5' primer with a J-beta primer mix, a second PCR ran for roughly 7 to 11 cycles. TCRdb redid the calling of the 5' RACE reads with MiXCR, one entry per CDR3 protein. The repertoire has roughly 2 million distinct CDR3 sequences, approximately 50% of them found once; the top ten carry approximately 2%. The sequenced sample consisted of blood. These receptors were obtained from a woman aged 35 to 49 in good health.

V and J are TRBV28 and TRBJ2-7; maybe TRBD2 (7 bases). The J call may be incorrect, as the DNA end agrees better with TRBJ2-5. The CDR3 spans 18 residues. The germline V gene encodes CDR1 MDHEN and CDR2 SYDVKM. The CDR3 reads CASSLFRMGGAGIETQYF. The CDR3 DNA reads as TGTGCCAGCAGTTTATTCCGTATGGGGGGGGCTGGAATAGAGACCCAGTACTTC.

CDR3 sequence: CATREGRDGFPQETQYF. CDR3 nucleotides: TGTGCCACCAGGGAGGGCCGTGACGGGTTTCCTCAGGAGACCCAGTACTTC. J is TRBJ2-5 and V is TRBV24-1, with D tentatively TRBD2 (6 bases). The CDR3 consists of 17 residues. Germline values: CDR1 KGHDR, CDR2 SFDVKD. The ends were cut back, 7 bases at V and 5 bases at J, with 25 bases in the middle.

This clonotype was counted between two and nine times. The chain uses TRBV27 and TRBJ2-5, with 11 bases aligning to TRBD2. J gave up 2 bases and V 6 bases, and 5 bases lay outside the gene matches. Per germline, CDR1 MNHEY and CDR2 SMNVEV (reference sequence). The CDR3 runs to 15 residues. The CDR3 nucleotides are TGTGCCAGCAGACCGGGACTAGCGGTTCAAGAGACCCAGTACTTC. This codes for CASRPGLAVQETQYF.

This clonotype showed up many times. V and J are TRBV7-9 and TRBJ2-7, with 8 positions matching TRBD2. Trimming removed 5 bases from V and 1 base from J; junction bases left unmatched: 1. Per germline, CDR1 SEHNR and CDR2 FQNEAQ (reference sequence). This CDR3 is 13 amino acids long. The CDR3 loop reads CASSPGGSYEQYF. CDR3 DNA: TGTGCCAGCAGCCCGGGGGGGTCCTACGAGCAGTACTTC. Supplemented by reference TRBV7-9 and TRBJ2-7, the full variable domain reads DTGVSQNPRHKITKRGQNVTFRCDPISEHNRLYWYRQTLGQGPEFLTYFQNEAQLEKSRLLSDRFSAERPKGSFSTLEIQRTEQGDSAMYLCASSPGGSYEQYFGPGTRLTVT.

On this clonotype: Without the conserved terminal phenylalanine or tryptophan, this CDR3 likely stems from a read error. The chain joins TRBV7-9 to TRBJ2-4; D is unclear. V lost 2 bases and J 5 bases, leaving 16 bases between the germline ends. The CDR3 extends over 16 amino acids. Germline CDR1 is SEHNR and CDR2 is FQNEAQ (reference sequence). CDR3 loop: CASSLSASRGQNIQYI. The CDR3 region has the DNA TGTGCCAGCAGCTTATCTGCCTCTAGAGGCCAAAACATTCAGTACATC.

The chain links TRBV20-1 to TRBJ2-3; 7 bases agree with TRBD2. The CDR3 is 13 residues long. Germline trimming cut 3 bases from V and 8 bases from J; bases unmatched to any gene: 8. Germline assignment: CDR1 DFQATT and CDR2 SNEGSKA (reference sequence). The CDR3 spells CSASGGYSGTQYF. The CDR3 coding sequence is TGCAGTGCTAGCGGGGGGTATTCAGGTACGCAGTATTTT.

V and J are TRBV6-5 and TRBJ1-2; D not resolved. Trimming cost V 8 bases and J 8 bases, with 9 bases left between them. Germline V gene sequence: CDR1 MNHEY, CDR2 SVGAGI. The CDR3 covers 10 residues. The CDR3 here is CASFGVGYTF. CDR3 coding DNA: TGTGCCAGCTTTGGGGTCGGCTACACCTTC.

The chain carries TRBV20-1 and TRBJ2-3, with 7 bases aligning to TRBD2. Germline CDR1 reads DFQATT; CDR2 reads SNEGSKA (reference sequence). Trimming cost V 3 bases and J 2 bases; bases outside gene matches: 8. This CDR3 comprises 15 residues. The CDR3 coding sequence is TGCAGTGCTAGCGAATACCGGGACTACACAGATACGCAGTATTTT. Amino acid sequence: CSASEYRDYTDTQYF.

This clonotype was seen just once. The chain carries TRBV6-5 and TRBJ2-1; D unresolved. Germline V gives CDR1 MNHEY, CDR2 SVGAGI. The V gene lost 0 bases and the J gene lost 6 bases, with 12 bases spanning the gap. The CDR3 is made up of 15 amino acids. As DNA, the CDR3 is TGTGCCAGCAGTTACTCTATTCCGAACAGCAATGAGCAGTTCTTC. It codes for CASSYSIPNSNEQFF.

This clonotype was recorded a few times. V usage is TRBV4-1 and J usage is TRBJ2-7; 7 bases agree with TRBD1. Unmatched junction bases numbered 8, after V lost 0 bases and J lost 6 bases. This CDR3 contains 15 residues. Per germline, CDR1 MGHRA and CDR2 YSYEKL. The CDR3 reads CASSQDQGEEGEQYF. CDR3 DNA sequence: TGCGCCAGCAGCCAAGATCAGGGGGAAGAGGGCGAGCAGTACTTC.

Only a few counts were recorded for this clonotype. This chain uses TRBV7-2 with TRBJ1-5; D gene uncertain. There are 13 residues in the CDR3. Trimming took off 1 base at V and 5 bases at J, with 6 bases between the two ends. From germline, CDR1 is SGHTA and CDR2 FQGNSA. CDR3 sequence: CASSLVEDQPQHF. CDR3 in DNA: TGTGCCAGCAGCTTAGTTGAGGATCAGCCCCAGCATTTT. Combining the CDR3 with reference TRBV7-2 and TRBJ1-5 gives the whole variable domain GAGVSQSPSNKVTEKGKDVELRCDPISGHTALYWYRQSLGQGLEFLIYFQGNSAPDKSGLPSDRFSAERTGGSVSTLTIQRTQQEDSAVYLCASSLVEDQPQHFGDGTRLSIL.

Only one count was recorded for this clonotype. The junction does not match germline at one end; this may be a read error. In DNA, the CDR3 is TGTGCTAGCAGCTTAGAGGACAGCCTCCAAGAGACCCAGTACTTC. The encoded protein is CASSLEDSLQETQYF. The chain employs TRBV7-7 and TRBJ2-5; D may be TRBD1 (6 bases). The CDR3 runs to 15 residues. Germline V gene data show CDR1 as SSHAT and CDR2 as FNYEAQ (reference sequence).

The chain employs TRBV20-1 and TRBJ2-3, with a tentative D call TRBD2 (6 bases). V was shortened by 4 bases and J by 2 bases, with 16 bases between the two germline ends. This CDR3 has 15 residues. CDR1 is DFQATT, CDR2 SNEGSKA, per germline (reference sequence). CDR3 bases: TGCAGTGCTACCCAGACAAGGGAGGACACAGATACGCAGTATTTT. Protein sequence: CSATQTREDTDTQYF.

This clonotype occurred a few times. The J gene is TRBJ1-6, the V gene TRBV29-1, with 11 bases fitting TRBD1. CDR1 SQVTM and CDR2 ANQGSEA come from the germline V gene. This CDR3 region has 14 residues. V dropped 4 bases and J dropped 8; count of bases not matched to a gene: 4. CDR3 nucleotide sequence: TGCAGCGTTGGGACAGGGGGCGCGGATTCACCCCTCCACTTT. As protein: CSVGTGGADSPLHF.

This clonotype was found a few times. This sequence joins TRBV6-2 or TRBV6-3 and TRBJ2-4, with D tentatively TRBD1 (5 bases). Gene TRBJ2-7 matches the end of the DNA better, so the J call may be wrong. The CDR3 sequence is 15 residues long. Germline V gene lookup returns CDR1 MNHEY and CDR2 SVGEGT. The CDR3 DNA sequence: TGTGCCAGCAGTTACCATCCCCCAGGGAACTACGAGCAGTACTTC. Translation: CASSYHPPGNYEQYF.

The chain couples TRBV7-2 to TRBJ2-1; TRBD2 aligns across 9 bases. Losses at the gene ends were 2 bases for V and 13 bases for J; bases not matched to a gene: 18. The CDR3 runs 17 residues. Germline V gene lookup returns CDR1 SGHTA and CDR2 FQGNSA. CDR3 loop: CASSLWGGGALTETQFF. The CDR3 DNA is TGTGCCAGCAGCTTATGGGGCGGGGGGGCCTTAACGGAGACCCAGTTCTTC.

The DNA for the CDR3 is TGTGCCAGCAGTGGACTAGATCGCGAGCAGTACTTC. It encodes CASSGLDREQYF. This chain links TRBV12-3 or TRBV12-4 with TRBJ2-7; the match to TRBD2 covers 7 bases. The junction had 4 bases not matched to a gene; V was cut back by 5 bases and J by 6 bases. The CDR3 extends over 12 amino acids.

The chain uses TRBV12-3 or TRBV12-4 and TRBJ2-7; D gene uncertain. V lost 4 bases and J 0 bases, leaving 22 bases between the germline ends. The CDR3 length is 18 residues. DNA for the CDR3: TGTGCCAGCAGTTCCTTGCTAGGACCGACAACCAACTCCTACGAGCAGTACTTC. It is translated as CASSSLLGPTTNSYEQYF.

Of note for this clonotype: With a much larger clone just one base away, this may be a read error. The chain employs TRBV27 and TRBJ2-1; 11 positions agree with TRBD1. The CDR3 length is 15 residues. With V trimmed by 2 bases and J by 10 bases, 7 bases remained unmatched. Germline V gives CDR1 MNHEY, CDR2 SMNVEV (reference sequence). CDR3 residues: CASSLQGQGVAEQFF. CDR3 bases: TGTGCCAGCAGTTTACAGGGACAGGGGGTCGCCGAGCAGTTCTTC.

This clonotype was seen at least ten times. The CDR3 nucleotides read TGTGCCAGCAGCCCCAACGGGGATACGCAGTATTTT. It is translated as CASSPNGDTQYF. The V and J genes are TRBV18 and TRBJ2-3; no definite D call. Germline V lookup: CDR1 KGHSH, CDR2 LQKENI. The CDR3 covers 12 residues. V dropped 8 bases and J dropped 6 bases, with 12 bases sitting between them.

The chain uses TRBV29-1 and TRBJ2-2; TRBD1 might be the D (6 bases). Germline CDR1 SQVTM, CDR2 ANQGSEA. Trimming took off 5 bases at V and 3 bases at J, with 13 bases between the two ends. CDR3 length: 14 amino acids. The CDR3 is CSVSGHADTGELFF. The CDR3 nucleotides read TGCAGCGTTTCGGGACATGCGGACACCGGGGAGCTGTTTTTT.

The CDR3: CASSQASEQFF. The CDR3 DNA follows: TGTGCCAGCAGCCAAGCTAGTGAGCAGTTCTTC. The genes are TRBV3-1 and TRBJ2-1, with D unresolved. Trimming removed 1 base at V and 9 bases at J, with 4 bases between. The germline gives CDR1 LGHDT, CDR2 YNNKEL (reference sequence). The CDR3 runs to 11 residues.

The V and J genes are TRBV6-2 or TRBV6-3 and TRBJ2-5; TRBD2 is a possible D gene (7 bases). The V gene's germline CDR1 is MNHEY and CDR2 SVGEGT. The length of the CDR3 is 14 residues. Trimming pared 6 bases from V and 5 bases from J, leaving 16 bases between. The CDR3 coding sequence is TGTGCCAGCAGCTGGGGGGGCGGATGGGAGACCCAGTACTTC. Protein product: CASSWGGGWETQYF.

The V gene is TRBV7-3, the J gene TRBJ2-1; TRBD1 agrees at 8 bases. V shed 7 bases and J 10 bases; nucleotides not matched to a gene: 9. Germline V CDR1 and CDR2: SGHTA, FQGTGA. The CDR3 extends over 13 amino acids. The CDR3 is CASNRLGQGEQFF. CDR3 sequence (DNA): TGTGCCAGCAACAGATTAGGACAGGGCGAGCAGTTCTTC.

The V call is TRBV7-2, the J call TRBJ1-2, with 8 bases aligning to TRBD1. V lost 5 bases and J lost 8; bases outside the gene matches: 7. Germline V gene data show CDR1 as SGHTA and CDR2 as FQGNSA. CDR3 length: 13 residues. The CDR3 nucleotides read TGTGCCAGCAGCCCGCAGACAGGGGACGGCTACACCTTC. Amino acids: CASSPQTGDGYTF.